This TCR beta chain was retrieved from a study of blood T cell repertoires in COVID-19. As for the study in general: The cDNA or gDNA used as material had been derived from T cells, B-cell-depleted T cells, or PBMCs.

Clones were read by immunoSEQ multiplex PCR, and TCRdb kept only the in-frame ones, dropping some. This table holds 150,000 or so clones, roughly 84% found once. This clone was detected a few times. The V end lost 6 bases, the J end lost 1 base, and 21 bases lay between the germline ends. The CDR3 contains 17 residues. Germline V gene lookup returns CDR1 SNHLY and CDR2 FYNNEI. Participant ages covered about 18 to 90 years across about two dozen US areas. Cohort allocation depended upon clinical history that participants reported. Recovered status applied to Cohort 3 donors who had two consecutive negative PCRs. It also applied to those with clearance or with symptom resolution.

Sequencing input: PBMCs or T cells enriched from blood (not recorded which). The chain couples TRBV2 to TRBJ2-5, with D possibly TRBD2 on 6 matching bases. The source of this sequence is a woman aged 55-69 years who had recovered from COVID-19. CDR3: CASSTVVGLGGQETQYF. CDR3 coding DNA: TGTGCCAGCAGCACCGTCGTGGGATTGGGGGGCCAAGAGACCCAGTACTTC.